What follows describes a single T cell receptor (beta chain). These data are taken from a study of cytomegalovirus exposure and HLA in healthy donors. Germline V gene lookup returns CDR1 LNHDA and CDR2 SQIVND (reference sequence). Trimming left V 5 bases short and J 6 bases short, with 11 bases between. The CDR3 is 13 amino acids. In the PCR, 60 Vbeta and 13 Jbeta primers were used. Method: immunoSEQ multiplex PCR; TCRdb's copy keeps in-frame clones and lacks some. The repertoire holds over 85,000 clones, with roughly four fifths as singletons. The clonotype was recovered from a female donor in good health and CMV-seronegative. Sequencing was performed on PBMCs. V gene TRBV19 combines with J gene TRBJ2-1, with a tentative D call TRBD2 (6 bases). CDR3 amino acids: CASSRGAGNEQFF. The CDR3 DNA sequence: TGTGCCAGTAGTCGGGGAGCGGGCAATGAGCAGTTCTTC. The full variable domain, with the rest looked up from reference TRBV19 and TRBJ2-1, is DGGITQSPKYLFRKEGQNVTLSCEQNLNHDAMYWYRQDPGQGLRLIYYSQIVNDFQKGDIAEGYSVSREKKESFPLTVTSAQKNPTAFYLCASSRGAGNEQFFGPGTRLTVL.